The 28 T cell receptor beta chains presented below share a single source sample, sequenced in a study of blood T cell repertoires in COVID-19. Measured with immunoSEQ multiplex PCR; TCRdb has only the in-frame clones, and not every one. The sample comprises about 260,000 clones, 85% to 90% of which are singletons, and around 5.1% rests with the top ten. Sequencing was performed on peripheral blood. The receptors here all came from a woman aged 55-69 years with COVID-19, enrolled during active disease.

The J gene is TRBJ2-7, the V gene TRBV24-1, with a weak D call TRBD2 (5 bases). CDR3 length: 11 amino acids. CDR1 KGHDR and CDR2 SFDVKD come from the germline V gene. Trimming stripped 10 bases from V and 5 bases from J, with 11 bases between. In nucleotides, the CDR3 is TGTGCCACGGCTTCCGGGGACGAGCAGTACTTC. It specifies CATASGDEQYF.

The chain uses TRBV5-1 and TRBJ2-5; no clear D. The germline V and J ends were trimmed by 0 bases and 4 bases, with 7 bases remaining between them. This CDR3 region has 13 residues. Germline V CDR1 and CDR2: SGHRS, YFSETQ. CDR3: CASSLVFGETQYF. The CDR3 DNA is TGCGCCAGCAGCTTGGTCTTCGGAGAGACCCAGTACTTC.

The chain carries TRBV5-5 and TRBJ2-3; no reliable D call. Per germline, CDR1 SGHKS and CDR2 YYEKEE (reference sequence). This CDR3 has 13 amino acids. V was clipped by 1 base and J by 6 bases, with 9 bases between them. The CDR3 spells CASSLWAMDTQYF. In nucleotides, the CDR3 is TGTGCCAGCAGCTTGTGGGCCATGGATACGCAGTATTTT.

V gene TRBV11-2 combines with J gene TRBJ2-5; TRBD1 aligns across 7 bases. CDR1 is SGHAT, CDR2 FQNNGV, per germline. V lost 5 bases, J lost 5 bases, and 8 bases stayed unmatched. This CDR3 contains 14 residues. The CDR3 here is CASSPQGRGETQYF. For the CDR3, the DNA is TGTGCCAGCAGCCCACAGGGCAGGGGGGAGACCCAGTACTTC.

The CDR3 DNA sequence: TGTGCCAGCAGCCCCGTAGGACAGTTGAACACTGAAGCTTTCTTT. Translating gives CASSPVGQLNTEAFF. The chain employs TRBV7-9 and TRBJ1-1; possible D gene TRBD1, 6 bases. The CDR3 runs 15 residues. The V gene's germline CDR1 is SEHNR and CDR2 FQNEAQ (reference sequence). V was shortened by 5 bases and J by 0 bases, with 13 bases between the two germline ends.

The rearrangement uses TRBV5-1 and TRBJ2-3; 7 bases match TRBD1. The germline V gene encodes CDR1 SGHRS and CDR2 YFSETQ. The CDR3 runs to 15 residues. Losses at the gene ends were 0 bases for V and 1 base for J; bases not matched to a gene: 2. The CDR3 DNA reads as TGCGCCAGCAGCTTGGAGGGACAGCGCACAGATACGCAGTATTTT. It is translated as CASSLEGQRTDTQYF.

This chain uses TRBV5-1 with TRBJ2-1, with 10 positions matching TRBD2. The CDR3 has 14 amino acids. Germline V gene sequence: CDR1 SGHRS, CDR2 YFSETQ. Germline trimming cut 3 bases from V and 6 bases from J; bases unmatched to any gene: 3. This chain's CDR3 is CASSSSGSGNEQFF. In DNA, the CDR3 is TGCGCCAGCAGCTCTAGCGGGAGCGGCAATGAGCAGTTCTTC.

The V call is TRBV19, the J call TRBJ2-7; D remains ambiguous. The V end lost 7 bases, the J end lost 3 bases, and 10 bases lay between the germline ends. This CDR3 has 12 residues. Germline CDR1 and CDR2: LNHDA and SQIVND (reference sequence). The CDR3: CASKQAGYEQYF. Written as DNA, the CDR3 is TGTGCCAGTAAGCAGGCAGGCTACGAGCAGTACTTC.

J is TRBJ1-3 and V is TRBV7-9; 8 nucleotides line up with TRBD1. CDR3 size: 17 residues. The trim removed 1 base at V and 5 bases at J, leaving 10 bases unmatched. Germline CDR1 and CDR2: SEHNR and FQNEAQ (reference sequence). CDR3 coding DNA: TGTGCCAGCAGCTTAGACAGGATGGCAGGGGGCCGAAACACCATATATTTT. Encoded protein: CASSLDRMAGGRNTIYF. Full variable domain (rest looked up from reference TRBV7-9 and TRBJ1-3): DTGVSQNPRHKITKRGQNVTFRCDPISEHNRLYWYRQTLGQGPEFLTYFQNEAQLEKSRLLSDRFSAERPKGSFSTLEIQRTEQGDSAMYLCASSLDRMAGGRNTIYFGEGSWLTVV.

A note on this clone: The same CDR3 can be traced to other DNA sequences in this sample. The chain employs TRBV27 and TRBJ2-3; 12 nucleotides agree with TRBD2. The junction had 0 bases not matched to a gene; V was cut back by 5 bases and J by 0 bases. The germline CDR1 and CDR2 sequences are MNHEY and SMNVEV (reference sequence). The CDR3 has 15 residues. The CDR3 spells CASSLAGGSTDTQYF. The CDR3 DNA follows: TGTGCCAGCAGTCTAGCGGGAGGGAGCACAGATACGCAGTATTTT.

The rearrangement joins TRBV2 to TRBJ1-5; TRBD1 matches at 9 bases. J gave up 11 bases and V 6 bases, and 5 bases lay outside the gene matches. Germline CDR1 is SNHLY and CDR2 is FYNNEI. The CDR3 runs 12 residues. CDR3 in amino acids: CASRQGAEAQHF. The CDR3 region has the DNA TGTGCCAGCAGACAGGGGGCTGAGGCCCAGCATTTT. The variable domain in full, with the rest retrieved from reference TRBV2 and TRBJ1-5, is EPEVTQTPSHQVTQMGQEVILRCVPISNHLYFYWYRQILGQKVEFLVSFYNNEISEKSEIFDDQFSVERPDGSNFTLKIRSTKLEDSAMYFCASRQGAEAQHFGDGTRLSIL.

CDR3: CASSPTWTSDSYEQYF. The CDR3 DNA reads TGTGCCAGCAGTCCAACATGGACTAGCGACTCCTACGAGCAGTACTTC. This chain links TRBV28 with TRBJ2-7; 9 bases map to TRBD2. V shed 5 bases and J 0 bases; nucleotides not matched to a gene: 8. Per germline, CDR1 MDHEN and CDR2 SYDVKM. The length of the CDR3 is 16 residues.

DNA of the CDR3: TGTGCCAGTAGTATGGCAGGGGCCTGGGGCACTGAAGCTTTCTTT. Translation: CASSMAGAWGTEAFF. The chain recombines TRBV19 with TRBJ1-1; D may be TRBD1 (6 bases). The CDR3 covers 15 residues. The germline V and J ends were trimmed by 3 bases and 4 bases, with 15 bases remaining between them. Germline V lookup: CDR1 LNHDA, CDR2 SQIVND (reference sequence).

This clone was picked up a small number of times. The V and J genes are TRBV6-6 and TRBJ1-5; D might be TRBD1 (6 bases). This CDR3 has 15 residues. The V and J ends lost 5 bases and 3 bases respectively, with 14 bases between them. The germline V gene has CDR1 MNHNY and CDR2 SVGAGI (reference sequence). The CDR3 sequence: CASSPAGVVNQPQHF. The CDR3 DNA sequence: TGTGCCAGCAGTCCCGCAGGGGTGGTCAATCAGCCCCAGCATTTT.

The table lists this clone with a few counts. V gene TRBV6-2 or TRBV6-3 combines with J gene TRBJ1-4; D is ambiguous. In germline, CDR1 is MNHEY, CDR2 SVGEGT. V was pared by 2 bases and J by 0 bases, with 10 bases between. The CDR3 is 16 amino acids. Written as DNA, the CDR3 is TGTGCCAGCAGTTACATTGGGCGTGCAACTAATGAAAAACTGTTTTTT. Protein sequence: CASSYIGRATNEKLFF.

The chain has TRBV15 and TRBJ1-2; a possible D gene is TRBD1 (6 bases). CDR1 LNHNV and CDR2 YYDKDF come from the germline V gene (reference sequence). V was cut by 2 bases and J by 8 bases, with 15 bases left in between. The CDR3 covers 14 residues. The CDR3 is CATSRTGQIWGYTF. The CDR3, as DNA: TGTGCCACCAGCAGAACAGGGCAAATTTGGGGCTACACCTTC. The full variable domain, completed using reference TRBV15 and TRBJ1-2, is DAMVIQNPRYQVTQFGKPVTLSCSQTLNHNVMYWYQQKSSQAPKLLFHYYDKDFNNEADTPDNFQSRRPNTSFCFLDIRSPGLGDTAMYLCATSRTGQIWGYTFGSGTRLTVV.

This chain connects TRBV11-2 to TRBJ1-6, with unresolved D. Germline CDR1 and CDR2: SGHAT and FQNNGV. This CDR3 contains 11 residues. V lost 5 bases and J 13 bases, leaving 9 bases between the germline ends. The CDR3 coding sequence is TGTGCCAGCAGCCCGGGTTGGCCCCTCCACTTT. Its protein is CASSPGWPLHF.

The rearrangement links TRBV15 to TRBJ2-5; TRBD2 agrees at 9 bases. Germline lookup yields CDR1 LNHNV and CDR2 YYDKDF (reference sequence). The CDR3 loop spans 14 amino acids. Trimming at V came to 0 bases and at J to 5 bases, leaving 1 base not matched to a gene. The chain's CDR3 is CATSRDSGSETQYF. CDR3 nucleotide sequence: TGTGCCACCAGCAGAGATAGCGGGAGCGAGACCCAGTACTTC.

The V gene is TRBV19, the J gene TRBJ2-7; maybe TRBD1 (7 bases). The CDR3 contains 14 residues. V was trimmed by 3 bases and J by 1 base, leaving 10 bases between them. Germline V gene sequence: CDR1 LNHDA, CDR2 SQIVND (reference sequence). The CDR3 DNA sequence: TGTGCCAGTAGTATGGGGGGACAGTCCTACGAGCAGTACTTC. This codes for CASSMGGQSYEQYF. The full variable domain, in which reference TRBV19 and TRBJ2-7 provide the parts outside the CDR3, is DGGITQSPKYLFRKEGQNVTLSCEQNLNHDAMYWYRQDPGQGLRLIYYSQIVNDFQKGDIAEGYSVSREKKESFPLTVTSAQKNPTAFYLCASSMGGQSYEQYFGPGTRLTVT.

CDR3 region: CASSIDQGYASLREQYF. The CDR3 DNA follows: TGTGCCAGTAGTATAGATCAGGGCTATGCTTCCCTCCGCGAGCAGTACTTC. V and J are TRBV19 and TRBJ2-7, with TRBD1 as a possible D gene (5 bases). There are 17 residues in the CDR3. The germline V and J ends were trimmed by 0 bases and 6 bases, with 21 bases remaining between them. CDR1 LNHDA and CDR2 SQIVND come from the germline V gene (reference sequence).

The chain links TRBV10-3 to TRBJ1-3; weak D call: TRBD1 (6 bases). Trimming stripped 11 bases from V and 1 base from J, with 18 bases between. Germline V gives CDR1 ENHRY, CDR2 SYGVKD. CDR3 length equals 15 residues. The CDR3 is CASKQGGRSGNTIYF. The DNA of the CDR3 is TGTGCCTCCAAGCAAGGGGGTCGGTCTGGAAACACCATATATTTT.

This clone showed up many times. The V and J genes are TRBV5-6 and TRBJ1-5; D may be TRBD1 (5 bases). Trimming removed 0 bases from V and 2 bases from J, with 15 bases in between. Germline assignment: CDR1 SGHDT and CDR2 YYEEEE. The CDR3 is 17 residues long. The CDR3: CASSLGGDGGGNQPQHF. In nucleotides, the CDR3 is TGTGCCAGCAGCTTGGGGGGGGACGGAGGAGGCAATCAGCCCCAGCATTTT.

The V gene is TRBV27, the J gene TRBJ2-3; TRBD2 might be the D (6 bases). The CDR3 spans 19 residues. From germline, CDR1 is MNHEY and CDR2 SMNVEV (reference sequence). The ends were cut back, 5 bases at V and 4 bases at J, with 28 bases in the middle. The CDR3 reads CASSLYRDAGSRLADTQYF. For the CDR3, the DNA is TGTGCCAGCAGTCTCTACCGGGACGCGGGGAGCCGTCTCGCAGATACGCAGTATTTT.

The chain employs TRBV24-1 and TRBJ2-1; TRBD2 aligns across 10 bases. Trimming took 4 bases from V and 1 from J; bases not matched to a gene: 3. This CDR3 has 16 amino acids. Germline CDR1 reads KGHDR; CDR2 reads SFDVKD. CDR3 bases: TGTGCCACCAGTGACCCAGCGGGAGGGTCCTACAATGAGCAGTTCTTC. It translates to CATSDPAGGSYNEQFF.

The chain carries TRBV7-2 and TRBJ2-5; 11 positions agree with TRBD1. Germline CDR1 SGHTA, CDR2 FQGNSA. Trimming cost V 1 base and J 3 bases; bases outside gene matches: 4. The CDR3 has 16 residues. CDR3 residues: CASSLGGTGGKETQYF. The CDR3 DNA follows: TGTGCCAGCAGCTTAGGAGGGACAGGGGGTAAAGAGACCCAGTACTTC.

V and J are TRBV7-9 and TRBJ2-2; 7 positions agree with TRBD1. Germline V gene lookup returns CDR1 SEHNR and CDR2 FQNEAQ (reference sequence). V was pared by 3 bases and J by 2 bases, with 3 bases of the junction left unmatched. This CDR3 is 15 amino acids long. CDR3 nucleotide sequence: TGTGCCAGCAGCTTGGGGACAGCAAACACCGGGGAGCTGTTTTTT. Its translation: CASSLGTANTGELFF.

This sequence joins TRBV6-2 or TRBV6-3 and TRBJ2-7, with 10 positions matching TRBD2. The CDR3 covers 13 residues. V gave up 5 bases and J gave up 6 bases; unmatched junction bases: 4. Germline assignment: CDR1 MNHEY and CDR2 SVGEGT. The CDR3 protein is CASSPTSGSEQYF. For the CDR3, the DNA is TGTGCCAGCAGTCCGACTAGCGGGTCCGAGCAGTACTTC.

The chain recombines TRBV7-2 with TRBJ1-6; 10 bases are shared with TRBD1. Germline V gene sequence: CDR1 SGHTA, CDR2 FQGNSA. CDR3 length: 16 residues. The ends lost 4 bases at V and 6 bases at J; junction bases unmatched: 6. The CDR3 DNA reads as TGTGCCAGCAGCTCGCGGACAGGGGGTAGTAATTCACCCCTCCACTTT. It is translated as CASSSRTGGSNSPLHF.